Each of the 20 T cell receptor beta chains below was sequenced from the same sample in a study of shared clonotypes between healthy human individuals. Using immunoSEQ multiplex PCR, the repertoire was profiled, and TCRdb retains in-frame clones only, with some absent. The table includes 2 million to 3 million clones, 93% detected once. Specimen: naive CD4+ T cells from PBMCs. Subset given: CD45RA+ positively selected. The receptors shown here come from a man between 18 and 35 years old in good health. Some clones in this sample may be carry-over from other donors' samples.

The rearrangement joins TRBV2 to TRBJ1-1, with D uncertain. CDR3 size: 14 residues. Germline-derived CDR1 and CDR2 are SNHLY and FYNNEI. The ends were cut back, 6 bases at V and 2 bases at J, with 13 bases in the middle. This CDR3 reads CASRRAGENTEAFF. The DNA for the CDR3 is TGTGCCAGCAGGCGGGCAGGTGAAAACACTGAAGCTTTCTTT.

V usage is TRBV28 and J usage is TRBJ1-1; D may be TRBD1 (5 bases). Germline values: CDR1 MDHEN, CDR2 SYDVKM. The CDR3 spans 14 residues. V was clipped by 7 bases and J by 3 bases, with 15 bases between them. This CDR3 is CASKVGGTDTEAFF. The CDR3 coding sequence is TGTGCCAGCAAGGTTGGGGGGACGGACACTGAAGCTTTCTTT.

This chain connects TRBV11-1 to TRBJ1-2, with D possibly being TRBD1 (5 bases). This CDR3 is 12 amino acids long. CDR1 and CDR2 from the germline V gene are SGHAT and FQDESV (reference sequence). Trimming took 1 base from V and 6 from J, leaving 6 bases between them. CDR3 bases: TGTGCCAGCAGCTTAGAACAGGATGGCTACACCTTC. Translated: CASSLEQDGYTF.

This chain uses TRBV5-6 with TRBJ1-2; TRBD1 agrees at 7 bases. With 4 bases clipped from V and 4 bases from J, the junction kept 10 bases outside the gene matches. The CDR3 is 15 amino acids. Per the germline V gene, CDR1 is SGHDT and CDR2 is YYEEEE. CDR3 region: CASSRRTGVSYGYTF. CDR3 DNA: TGTGCCAGCAGCCGGAGGACAGGTGTGAGCTATGGCTACACCTTC.

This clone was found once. CDR3: CASSKRPSPELRDQPQHF. The DNA for the CDR3 is TGTGCCAGCAGCAAACGACCTTCCCCCGAATTGCGGGATCAGCCCCAGCATTTT. V gene TRBV7-3 combines with J gene TRBJ1-5; D is uncertain. The CDR3 has 18 residues. Trimming left V 5 bases short and J 5 bases short, with 25 bases between. Germline V CDR1 and CDR2: SGHTA, FQGTGA.

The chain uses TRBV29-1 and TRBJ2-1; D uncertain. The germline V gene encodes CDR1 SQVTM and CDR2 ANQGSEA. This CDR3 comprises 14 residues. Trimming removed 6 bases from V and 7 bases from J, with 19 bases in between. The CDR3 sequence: CSVKTPGVRNEQFF. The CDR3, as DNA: TGCAGCGTCAAGACCCCAGGTGTGAGGAATGAGCAGTTCTTC.

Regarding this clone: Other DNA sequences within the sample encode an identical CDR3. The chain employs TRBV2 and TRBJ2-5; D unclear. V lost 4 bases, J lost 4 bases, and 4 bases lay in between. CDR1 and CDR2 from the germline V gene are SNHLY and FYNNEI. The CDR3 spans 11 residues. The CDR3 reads CASSVGETQYF. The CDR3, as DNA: TGTGCCAGCAGTGTCGGAGAGACCCAGTACTTC.

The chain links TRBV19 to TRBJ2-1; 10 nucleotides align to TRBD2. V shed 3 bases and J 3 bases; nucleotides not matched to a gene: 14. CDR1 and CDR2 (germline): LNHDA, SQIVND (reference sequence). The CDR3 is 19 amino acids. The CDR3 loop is CASSISSGSSGRSYNEQFF. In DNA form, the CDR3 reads TGTGCCAGTAGTATTTCATCAGGGTCTAGCGGGAGAAGCTACAATGAGCAGTTCTTC.

The CDR3 reads CASSPNPGQPQHF. As DNA, the CDR3 is TGTGCCAGCAGTCCCAACCCCGGACAGCCCCAGCATTTT. This chain uses TRBV28 with TRBJ1-5; D gene unclear. The V gene's germline CDR1 is MDHEN and CDR2 SYDVKM. The CDR3 is made up of 13 amino acids. V was cut by 5 bases and J by 7 bases, with 12 bases left in between.

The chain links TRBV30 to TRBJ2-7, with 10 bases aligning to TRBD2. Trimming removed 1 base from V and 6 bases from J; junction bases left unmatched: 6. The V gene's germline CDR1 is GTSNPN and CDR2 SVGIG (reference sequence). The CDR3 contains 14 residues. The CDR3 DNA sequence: TGTGCCTGGAGTGCAACGAGACTAGCGGGCGAGCAGTACTTC. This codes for CAWSATRLAGEQYF.

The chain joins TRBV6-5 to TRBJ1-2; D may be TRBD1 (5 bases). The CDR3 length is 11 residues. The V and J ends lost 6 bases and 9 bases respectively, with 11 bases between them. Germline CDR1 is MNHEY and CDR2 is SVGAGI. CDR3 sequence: CASSYKGSYTF. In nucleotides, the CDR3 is TGTGCCAGCAGCTACAAGGGGAGCTACACCTTC.

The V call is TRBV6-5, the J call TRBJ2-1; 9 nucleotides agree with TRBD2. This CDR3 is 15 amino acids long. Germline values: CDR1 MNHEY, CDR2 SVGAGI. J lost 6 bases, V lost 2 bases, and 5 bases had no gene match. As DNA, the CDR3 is TGTGCCAGCAGTTACGCCAGCGGGAGGCTCAATGAGCAGTTCTTC. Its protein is CASSYASGRLNEQFF.

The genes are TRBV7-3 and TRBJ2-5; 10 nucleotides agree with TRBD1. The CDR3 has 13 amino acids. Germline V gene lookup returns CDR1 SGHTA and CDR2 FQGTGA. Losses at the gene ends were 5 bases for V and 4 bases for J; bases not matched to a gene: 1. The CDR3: CASSRTGGETQYF. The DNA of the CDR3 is TGTGCCAGCAGCAGGACAGGGGGAGAGACCCAGTACTTC.

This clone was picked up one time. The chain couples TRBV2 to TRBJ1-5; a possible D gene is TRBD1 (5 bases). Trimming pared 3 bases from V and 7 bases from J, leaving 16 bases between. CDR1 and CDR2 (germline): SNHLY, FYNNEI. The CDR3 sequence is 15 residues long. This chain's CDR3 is CASSERSKWGQPQHF. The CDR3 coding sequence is TGTGCCAGCAGTGAGCGGTCGAAATGGGGCCAGCCCCAGCATTTT.

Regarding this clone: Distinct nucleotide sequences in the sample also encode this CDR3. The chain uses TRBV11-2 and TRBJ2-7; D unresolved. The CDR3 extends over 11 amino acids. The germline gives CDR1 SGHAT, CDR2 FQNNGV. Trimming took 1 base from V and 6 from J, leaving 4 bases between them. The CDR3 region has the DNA TGTGCCAGCAGCTTAGTGTCCGAGCAGTACTTC. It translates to CASSLVSEQYF.

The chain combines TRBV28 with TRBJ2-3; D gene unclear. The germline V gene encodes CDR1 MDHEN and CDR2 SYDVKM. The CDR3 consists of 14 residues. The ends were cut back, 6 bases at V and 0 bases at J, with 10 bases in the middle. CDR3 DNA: TGTGCCAGCAGCACTCGGCGGAGCACAGATACGCAGTATTTT. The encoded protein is CASSTRRSTDTQYF.

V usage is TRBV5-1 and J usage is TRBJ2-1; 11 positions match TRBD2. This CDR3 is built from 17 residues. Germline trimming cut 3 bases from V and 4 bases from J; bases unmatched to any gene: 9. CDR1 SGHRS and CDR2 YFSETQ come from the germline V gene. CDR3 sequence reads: CASSWGLAEIDYNEQFF. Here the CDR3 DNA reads TGCGCCAGCAGCTGGGGACTAGCGGAAATAGATTACAATGAGCAGTTCTTC. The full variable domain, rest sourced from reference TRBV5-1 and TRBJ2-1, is KAGVTQTPRYLIKTRGQQVTLSCSPISGHRSVSWYQQTPGQGLQFLFEYFSETQRNKGNFPGRFSGRQFSNSRSEMNVSTLELGDSALYLCASSWGLAEIDYNEQFFGPGTRLTVL.

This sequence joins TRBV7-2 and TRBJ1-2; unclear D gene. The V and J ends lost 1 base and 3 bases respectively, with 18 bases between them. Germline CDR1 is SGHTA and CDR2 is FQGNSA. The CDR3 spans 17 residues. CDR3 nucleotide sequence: TGTGCCAGCAGCTTAGGGACGGGAGGCCTCGGTCACTATGGCTACACCTTC. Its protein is CASSLGTGGLGHYGYTF.

The CDR3 reads CASSPQSGLAGGSGANVLTF. In DNA, the CDR3 is TGTGCCAGCAGCCCCCAGTCGGGACTAGCGGGAGGATCTGGGGCCAACGTCCTGACTTTC. The genes are TRBV7-3 and TRBJ2-6, with TRBD2 matching 15 bases. This CDR3 contains 20 residues. The germline CDR1 and CDR2 sequences are SGHTA and FQGTGA. V lost 5 bases to trimming and J lost 1 base; unmatched junction nucleotides: 9.

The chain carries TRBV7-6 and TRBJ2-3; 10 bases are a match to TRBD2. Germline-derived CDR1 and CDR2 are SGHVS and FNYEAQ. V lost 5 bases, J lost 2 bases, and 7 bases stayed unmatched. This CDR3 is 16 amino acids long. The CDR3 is CASSSVSGRFTDTQYF. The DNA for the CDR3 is TGTGCCAGCAGCAGCGTTAGCGGGAGGTTCACAGATACGCAGTATTTT.